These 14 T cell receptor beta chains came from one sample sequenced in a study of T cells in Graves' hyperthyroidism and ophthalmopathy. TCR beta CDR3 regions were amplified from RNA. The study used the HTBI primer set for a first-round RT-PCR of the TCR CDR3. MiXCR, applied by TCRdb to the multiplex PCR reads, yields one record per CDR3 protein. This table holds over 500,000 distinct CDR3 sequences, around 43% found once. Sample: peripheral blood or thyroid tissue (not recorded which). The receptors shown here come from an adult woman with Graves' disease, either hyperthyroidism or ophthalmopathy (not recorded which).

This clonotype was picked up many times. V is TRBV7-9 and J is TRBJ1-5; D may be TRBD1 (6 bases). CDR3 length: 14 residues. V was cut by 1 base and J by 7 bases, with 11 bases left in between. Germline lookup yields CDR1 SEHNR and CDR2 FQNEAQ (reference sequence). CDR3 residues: CASSLGQVVQPQHF. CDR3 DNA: TGTGCCAGCAGCTTAGGACAGGTTGTCCAGCCCCAGCATTTT.

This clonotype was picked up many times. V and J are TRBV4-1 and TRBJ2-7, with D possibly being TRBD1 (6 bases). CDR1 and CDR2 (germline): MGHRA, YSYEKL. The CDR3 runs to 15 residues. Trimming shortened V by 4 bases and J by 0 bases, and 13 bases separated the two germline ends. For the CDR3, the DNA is TGCGCCAGCAGCCCGCTAGGACAGAGCTCCTACGAGCAGTACTTC. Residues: CASSPLGQSSYEQYF.

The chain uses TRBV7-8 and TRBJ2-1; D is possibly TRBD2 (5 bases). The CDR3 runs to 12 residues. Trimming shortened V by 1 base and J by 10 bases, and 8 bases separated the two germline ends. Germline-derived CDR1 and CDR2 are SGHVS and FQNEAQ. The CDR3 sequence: CASSLGPGEQFF. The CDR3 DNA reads TGTGCCAGCAGCTTAGGGCCGGGGGAGCAGTTCTTC.

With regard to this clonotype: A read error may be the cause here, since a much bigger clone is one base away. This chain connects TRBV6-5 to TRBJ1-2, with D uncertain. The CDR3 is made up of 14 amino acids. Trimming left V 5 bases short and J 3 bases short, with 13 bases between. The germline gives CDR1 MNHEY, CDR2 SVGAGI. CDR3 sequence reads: CASSPPTPYYGYTF. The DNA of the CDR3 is TGTGCCAGCAGTCCCCCGACCCCTTACTATGGCTACACCTTC.

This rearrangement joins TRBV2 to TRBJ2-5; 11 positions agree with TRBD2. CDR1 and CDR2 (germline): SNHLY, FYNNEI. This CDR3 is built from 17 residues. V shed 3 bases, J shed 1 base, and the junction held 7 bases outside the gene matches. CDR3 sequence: CASSDPIAGGTQETQYF. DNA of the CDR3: TGTGCCAGCAGTGACCCCATAGCGGGAGGGACCCAAGAGACCCAGTACTTC.

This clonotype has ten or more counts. This chain's CDR3 is CASSDRRDIGPAFF. Here the CDR3 DNA reads TGTGCCAGCAGTGACCGCCGGGACATCGGGCCAGCTTTCTTT. This chain joins TRBV2 and TRBJ1-1; the D gene is possibly TRBD1 (6 bases). CDR3 length: 14 residues. Trimming cost V 3 bases and J 10 bases, with 18 bases left between them. CDR1 and CDR2 from the germline V gene are SNHLY and FYNNEI.

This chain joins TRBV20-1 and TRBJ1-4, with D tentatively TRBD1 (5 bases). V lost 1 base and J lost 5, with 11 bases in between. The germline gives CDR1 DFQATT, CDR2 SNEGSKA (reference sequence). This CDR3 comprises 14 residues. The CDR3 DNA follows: TGCAGTGCTAGAGTATCGGGGCAGAATGAAAAACTGTTTTTT. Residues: CSARVSGQNEKLFF.

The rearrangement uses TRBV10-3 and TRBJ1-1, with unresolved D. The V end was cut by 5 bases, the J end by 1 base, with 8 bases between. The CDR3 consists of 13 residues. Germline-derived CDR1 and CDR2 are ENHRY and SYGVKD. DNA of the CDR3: TGTGCCATCAGTCCCCACCCGAACACTGAAGCTTTCTTT. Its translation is CAISPHPNTEAFF.

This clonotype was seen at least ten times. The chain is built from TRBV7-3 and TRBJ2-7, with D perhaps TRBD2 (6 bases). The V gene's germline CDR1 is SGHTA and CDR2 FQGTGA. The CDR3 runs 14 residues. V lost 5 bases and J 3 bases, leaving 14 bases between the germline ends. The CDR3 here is CASSPGGSGYEQYF. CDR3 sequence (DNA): TGTGCCAGCAGCCCCGGGGGTAGCGGCTACGAGCAGTACTTC.

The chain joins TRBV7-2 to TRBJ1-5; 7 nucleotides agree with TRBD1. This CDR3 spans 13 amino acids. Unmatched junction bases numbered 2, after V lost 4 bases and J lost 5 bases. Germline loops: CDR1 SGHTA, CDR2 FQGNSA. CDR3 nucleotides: TGTGCCAGCAGCTCGGGACAGCATCAGCCCCAGCATTTT. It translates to CASSSGQHQPQHF.

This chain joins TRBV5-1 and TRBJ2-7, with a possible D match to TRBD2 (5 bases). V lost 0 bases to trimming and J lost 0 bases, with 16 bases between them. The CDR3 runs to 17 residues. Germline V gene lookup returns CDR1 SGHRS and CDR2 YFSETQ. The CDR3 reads CASSLAPGGPGSYEQYF. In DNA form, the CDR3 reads TGCGCCAGCAGCTTGGCTCCCGGCGGGCCGGGCTCCTACGAGCAGTACTTC.

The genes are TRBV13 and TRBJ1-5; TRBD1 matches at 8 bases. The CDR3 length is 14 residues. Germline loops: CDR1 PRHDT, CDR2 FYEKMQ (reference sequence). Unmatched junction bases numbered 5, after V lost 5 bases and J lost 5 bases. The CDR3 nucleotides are TGTGCCAGCAGCCCGGACAGGGCATATCAGCCCCAGCATTTT. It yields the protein CASSPDRAYQPQHF.

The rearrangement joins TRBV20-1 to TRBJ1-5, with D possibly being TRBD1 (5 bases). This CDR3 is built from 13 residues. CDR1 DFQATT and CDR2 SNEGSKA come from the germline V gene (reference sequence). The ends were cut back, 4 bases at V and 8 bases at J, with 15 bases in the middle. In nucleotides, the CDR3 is TGCAGTGCTATTGAGCCTGGGGGGAAGCCCCAGCATTTT. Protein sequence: CSAIEPGGKPQHF.

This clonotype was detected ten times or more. The CDR3 DNA sequence: TGTGCCAGCAGTTTGGCGGGGCCCCAGCATTTT. It encodes CASSLAGPQHF. The chain joins TRBV28 to TRBJ1-5, with no clear D. Trimming stripped 3 bases from V and 9 bases from J, with 6 bases between. This CDR3 region has 11 residues. Germline loops: CDR1 MDHEN, CDR2 SYDVKM. The whole variable domain, remainder taken from reference TRBV28 and TRBJ1-5, is DVKVTQSSRYLVKRTGEKVFLECVQDMDHENMFWYRQDPGLGLRLIYFSYDVKMKEKGDIPEGYSVSREKKERFSLILESASTNQTSMYLCASSLAGPQHFGDGTRLSIL.